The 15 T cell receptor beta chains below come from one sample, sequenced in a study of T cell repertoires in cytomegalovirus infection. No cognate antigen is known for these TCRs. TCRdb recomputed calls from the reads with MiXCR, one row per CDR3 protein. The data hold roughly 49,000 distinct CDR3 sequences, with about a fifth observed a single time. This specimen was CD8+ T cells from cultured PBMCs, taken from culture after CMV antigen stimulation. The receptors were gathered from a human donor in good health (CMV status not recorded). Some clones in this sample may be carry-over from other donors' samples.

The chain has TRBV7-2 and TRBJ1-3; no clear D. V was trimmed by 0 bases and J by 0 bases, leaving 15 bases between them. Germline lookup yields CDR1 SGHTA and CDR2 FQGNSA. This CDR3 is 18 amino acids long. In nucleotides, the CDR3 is TGTGCCAGCAGCTTAGCCTTACGGAAGGCTAACTCTGGAAACACCATATATTTT. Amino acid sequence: CASSLALRKANSGNTIYF.

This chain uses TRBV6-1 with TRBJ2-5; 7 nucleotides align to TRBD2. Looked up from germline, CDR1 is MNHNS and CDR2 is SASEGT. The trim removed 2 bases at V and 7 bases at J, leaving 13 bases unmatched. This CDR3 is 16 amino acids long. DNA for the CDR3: TGTGCCAGCAGTGAACTTGGGACTATTGGCGGGTGGACCCAGTACTTC. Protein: CASSELGTIGGWTQYF.

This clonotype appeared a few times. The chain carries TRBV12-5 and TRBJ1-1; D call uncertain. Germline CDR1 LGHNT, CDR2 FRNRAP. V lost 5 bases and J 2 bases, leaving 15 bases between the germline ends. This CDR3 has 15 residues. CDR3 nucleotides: TGTGCTAGTGGTCGCGAATCCTCGGGCAACACTGAAGCTTTCTTT. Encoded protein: CASGRESSGNTEAFF.

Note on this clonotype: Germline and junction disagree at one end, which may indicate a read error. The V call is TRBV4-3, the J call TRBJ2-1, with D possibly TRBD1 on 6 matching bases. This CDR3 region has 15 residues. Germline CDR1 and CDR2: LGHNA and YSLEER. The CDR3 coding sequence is TGCGCCAGCAGCCAAGTCAGGGGATCCTACAATGAGCGGTTCTTC. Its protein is CASSQVRGSYNERFF.

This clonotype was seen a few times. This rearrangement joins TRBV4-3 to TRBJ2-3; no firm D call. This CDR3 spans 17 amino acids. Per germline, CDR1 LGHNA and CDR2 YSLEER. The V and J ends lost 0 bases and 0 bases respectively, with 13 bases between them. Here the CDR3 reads CASSQDGQATSTDTQYF. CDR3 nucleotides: TGCGCCAGCAGCCAAGATGGGCAAGCAACTAGCACAGATACGCAGTATTTT.

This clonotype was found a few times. CDR3 loop: CASSHWTEQETQYF. CDR3 nucleotides: TGTGCCAGCAGCCACTGGACGGAACAAGAGACCCAGTACTTC. V gene TRBV7-2 combines with J gene TRBJ2-5; D is unclear. Germline V gene sequence: CDR1 SGHTA, CDR2 FQGNSA. V was clipped by 5 bases and J by 2 bases, with 12 bases between them. This CDR3 is built from 14 residues.

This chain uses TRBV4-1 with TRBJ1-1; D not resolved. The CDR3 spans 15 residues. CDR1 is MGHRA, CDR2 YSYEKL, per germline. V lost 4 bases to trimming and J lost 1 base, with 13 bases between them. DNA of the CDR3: TGCGCCAGCAGCCTATTCTCGTCGGCGAACACTGAAGCTTTCTTT. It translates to CASSLFSSANTEAFF.

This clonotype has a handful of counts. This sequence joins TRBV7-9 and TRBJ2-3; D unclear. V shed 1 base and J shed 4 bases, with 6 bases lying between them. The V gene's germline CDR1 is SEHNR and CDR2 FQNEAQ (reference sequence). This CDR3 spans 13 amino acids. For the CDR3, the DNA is TGTGCCAGCAGCTTAGGGCCGGCAGATACGCAGTATTTT. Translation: CASSLGPADTQYF.

The CDR3 nucleotides are TGTGCCAGCAGTTTTAGGCCTGTCGCCGGGGAGCTGTTTTTT. It codes for CASSFRPVAGELFF. This sequence joins TRBV28 and TRBJ2-2; no reliable D call. CDR1 is MDHEN and CDR2 is SYDVKM in the germline V gene. The V end was cut by 3 bases, the J end by 6 bases, with 11 bases between. CDR3 length equals 14 residues.

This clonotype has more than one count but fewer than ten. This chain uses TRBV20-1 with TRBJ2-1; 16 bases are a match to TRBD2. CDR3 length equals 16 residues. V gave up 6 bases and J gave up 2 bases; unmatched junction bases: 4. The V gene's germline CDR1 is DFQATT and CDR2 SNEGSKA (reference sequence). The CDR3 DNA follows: TGCAGTGCCGGGACTAGCGGGAGGGCCACCTACAATGAGCAGTTCTTC. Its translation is CSAGTSGRATYNEQFF.

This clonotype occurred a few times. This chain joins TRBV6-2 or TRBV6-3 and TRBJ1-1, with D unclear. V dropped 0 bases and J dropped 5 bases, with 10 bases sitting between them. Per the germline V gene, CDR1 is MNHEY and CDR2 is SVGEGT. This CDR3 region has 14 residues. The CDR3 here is CASSYSSPPTEAFF. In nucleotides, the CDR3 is TGTGCCAGCAGTTACTCAAGCCCACCGACTGAAGCTTTCTTT.

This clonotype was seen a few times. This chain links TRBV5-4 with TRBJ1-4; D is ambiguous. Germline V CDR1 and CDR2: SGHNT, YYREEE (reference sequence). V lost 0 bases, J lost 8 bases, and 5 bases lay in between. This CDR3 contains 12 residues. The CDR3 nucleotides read TGTGCCAGCAGCTTGGGGGGAGAAAAACTGTTTTTT. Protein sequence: CASSLGGEKLFF.

Written as DNA, the CDR3 is TGTGCCAGCAGCTTAGGAGGAAGCGATGAGCAGTTCTTC. Protein: CASSLGGSDEQFF. This chain uses TRBV13 with TRBJ2-1; D is unresolved. Trimming removed 0 bases from V and 8 bases from J, with 8 bases in between. The CDR3 covers 13 residues. The V gene's germline CDR1 is PRHDT and CDR2 FYEKMQ (reference sequence).

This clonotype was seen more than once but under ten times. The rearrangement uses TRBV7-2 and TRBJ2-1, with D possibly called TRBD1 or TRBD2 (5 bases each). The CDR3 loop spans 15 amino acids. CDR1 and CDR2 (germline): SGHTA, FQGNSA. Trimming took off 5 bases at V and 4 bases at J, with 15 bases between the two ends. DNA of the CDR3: TGTGCCAGCAGCCCCCTATGGGGGAGTTACAATGAGCAGTTCTTC. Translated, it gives CASSPLWGSYNEQFF.

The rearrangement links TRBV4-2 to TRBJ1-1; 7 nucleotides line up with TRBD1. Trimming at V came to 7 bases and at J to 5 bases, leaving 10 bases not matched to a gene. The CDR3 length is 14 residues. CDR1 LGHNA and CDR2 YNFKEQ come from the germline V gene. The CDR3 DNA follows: TGTGCCAGCAACCTCGGGGCAGGGGGGACTGAAGCTTTCTTT. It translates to CASNLGAGGTEAFF.